This T cell receptor beta chain is from a study of breast tumors, draining lymph nodes, adjacent tissues listed by TCRdb under 2016. For the wider study: The study compared TCR beta repertoires across tumor, adjacent nontumor tissue and axillary lymph nodes from breast cancer patients. The study aimed to assess the relationships and possible T-cell exchange between tumor, surrounding tissue and draining lymph node repertoires in human breast cancer. Broad study findings and their caveats: The conclusion that tumor T cells originate in lymph nodes was framed as consistent with a hypothesis rather than directly demonstrated. A scenario in which most tumor T cells derive from the lymph node and then expand within tumor tissue was judged to be consistent with the data. The similarity between tumor and nontumor tissue repertoires was significantly greater in luminal-like breast cancer than in basal-like breast cancer. T-cell repertoire diversity in tumors was found to be lower than in lymph nodes but higher than in nontumor tissue, and preferential V and J gene usage was observed.

The sequencer was an Illumina HiSeq 2000. TCR beta chain libraries were generated through multiplex PCR amplification. The amplified TCR beta chain products were analyzed by high-throughput sequencing. TCRdb reprocessing: public reads trimmed at Q25 with fastp, clones called with MiXCR, in-frame beta chains kept. Identical CDR3 proteins give one entry, which carries the most common genes and DNA. This sample gives 200,000 or so distinct CDR3 sequences in total; roughly 29% of them show up just once. The ten top clones hold about 4.3% of the sample. The lymph node samples were taken from the axillary draining lymph nodes of breast cancer patients. The junction carries 11 bases between V and J, which are trimmed by 1 base and 5 bases respectively. According to the germline V gene, CDR1 reads SGHVS and CDR2 reads FQNEAQ. The CDR3, from cysteine to phenylalanine, totals 14 residues. Of the read, only the CDR3 DNA is kept; its 42 bases are in frame from base 1.

About this clonotype itself: The target of this receptor is not known. Base qualities are not provided; no much larger clone lies one nucleotide away.

The sequencing input was axillary lymph node tissue. The sequence was obtained from a female donor with breast cancer. Some clones in this sample may be carry-over from other donors' samples. In this chain, TRBV7-8 is recombined with TRBJ1-1, with the D gene too uncertain to name. The DNA sequence is given as TGTGCCAGCAGCTTAGACCTGCCGGGGACTGAAGCTTTCTTT. Translated, it gives CASSLDLPGTEAFF.